This record looks at one T cell receptor beta chain sequence and its context. This specimen belongs to a study of T cells in Graves' hyperthyroidism and ophthalmopathy. The V end was cut by 2 bases, the J end by 3 bases, with 13 bases between. This CDR3 has 15 amino acids. Germline V gene sequence: CDR1 SGHTA, CDR2 FQGNSA. What was amplified from RNA transcripts were TCR beta CDR3 regions. HTBI primers were employed in a first-round RT-PCR of the TCR CDR3. Each CDR3 protein is one row after TCRdb ran MiXCR on the multiplex PCR reads. The repertoire has a few hundred thousand distinct CDR3 sequences, roughly 18% of them found once; the top ten carry approximately 15%.

The chain recombines TRBV7-2 with TRBJ2-5, with a possible D match to TRBD1 (5 bases). Material: blood. This sequence was found in a young woman with Graves' ophthalmopathy. The CDR3 spells CASSLFGQGKETQYF. The CDR3 DNA is TGTGCCAGCAGCTTATTTGGGCAGGGAAAAGAGACCCAGTACTTC.